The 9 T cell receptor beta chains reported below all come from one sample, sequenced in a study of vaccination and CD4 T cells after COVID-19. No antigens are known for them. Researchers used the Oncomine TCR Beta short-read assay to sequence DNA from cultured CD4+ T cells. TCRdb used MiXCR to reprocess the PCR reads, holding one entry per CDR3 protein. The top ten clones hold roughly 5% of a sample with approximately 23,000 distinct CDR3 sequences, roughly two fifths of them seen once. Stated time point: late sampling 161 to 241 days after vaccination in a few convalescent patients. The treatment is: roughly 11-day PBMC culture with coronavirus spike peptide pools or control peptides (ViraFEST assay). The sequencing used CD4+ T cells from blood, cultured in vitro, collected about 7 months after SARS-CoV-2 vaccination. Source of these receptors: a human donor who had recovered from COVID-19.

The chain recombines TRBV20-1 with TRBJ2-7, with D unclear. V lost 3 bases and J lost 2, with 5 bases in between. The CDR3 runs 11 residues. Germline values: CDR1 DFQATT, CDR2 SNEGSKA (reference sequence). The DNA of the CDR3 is TGCAGTGCTAGCGGCGCCTACGAGCAGTACTTC. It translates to CSASGAYEQYF.

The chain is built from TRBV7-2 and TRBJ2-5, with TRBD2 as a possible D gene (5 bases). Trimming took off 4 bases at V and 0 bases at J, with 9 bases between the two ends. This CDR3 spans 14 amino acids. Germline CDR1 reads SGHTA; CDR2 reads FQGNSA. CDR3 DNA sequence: TGTGCCAGCAGCTCCCCGGGAAACCAAGAGACCCAGTACTTC. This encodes CASSSPGNQETQYF.

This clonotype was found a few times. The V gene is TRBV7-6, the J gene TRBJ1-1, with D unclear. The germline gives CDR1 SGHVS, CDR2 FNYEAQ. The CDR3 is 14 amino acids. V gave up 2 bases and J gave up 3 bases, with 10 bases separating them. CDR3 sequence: CASSLLRQDTEAFF. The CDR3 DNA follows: TGTGCCAGCAGCTTATTGCGACAAGACACTGAAGCTTTCTTT.

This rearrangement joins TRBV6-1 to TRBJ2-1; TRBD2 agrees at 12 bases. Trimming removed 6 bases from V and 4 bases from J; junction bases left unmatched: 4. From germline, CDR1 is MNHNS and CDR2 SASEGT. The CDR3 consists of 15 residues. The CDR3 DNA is TGTGCCAGCAGGCTAGCGGGAGGGGGGTACAATGAGCAGTTCTTC. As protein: CASRLAGGGYNEQFF.

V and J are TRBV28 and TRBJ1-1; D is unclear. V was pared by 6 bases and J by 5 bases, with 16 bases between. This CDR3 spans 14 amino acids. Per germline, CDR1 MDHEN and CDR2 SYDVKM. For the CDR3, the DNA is TGTGCCAGCAGCCATCGATTTGGGGATACTGAAGCTTTCTTT. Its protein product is CASSHRFGDTEAFF.

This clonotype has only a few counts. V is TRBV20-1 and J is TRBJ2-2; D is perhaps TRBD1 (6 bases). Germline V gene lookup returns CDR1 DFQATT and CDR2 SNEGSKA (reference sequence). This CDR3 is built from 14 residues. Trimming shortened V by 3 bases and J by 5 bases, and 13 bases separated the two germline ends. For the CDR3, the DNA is TGCAGTGCTAGCGTGGCAGGGGCAACCGGGGAGCTGTTTTTT. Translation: CSASVAGATGELFF.

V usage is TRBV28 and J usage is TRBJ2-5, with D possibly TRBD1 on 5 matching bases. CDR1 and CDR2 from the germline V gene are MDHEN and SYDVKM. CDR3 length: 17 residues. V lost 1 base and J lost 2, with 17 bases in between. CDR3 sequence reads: CASSLSGLPNSQETQYF. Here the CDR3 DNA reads TGTGCCAGCAGTTTATCAGGGCTCCCCAACTCTCAAGAGACCCAGTACTTC.

Written as DNA, the CDR3 is TGTGCCAGCAGCTTAGCCGGGGGTGGTAATTCACCCCTCCACTTT. It codes for CASSLAGGGNSPLHF. V and J are TRBV7-2 and TRBJ1-6; D might be TRBD1 (5 bases). Trimming shortened V by 0 bases and J by 6 bases, and 9 bases separated the two germline ends. The length of the CDR3 is 15 residues. The germline V gene has CDR1 SGHTA and CDR2 FQGNSA. The whole variable domain, remainder taken from reference TRBV7-2 and TRBJ1-6, is GAGVSQSPSNKVTEKGKDVELRCDPISGHTALYWYRQSLGQGLEFLIYFQGNSAPDKSGLPSDRFSAERTGGSVSTLTIQRTQQEDSAVYLCASSLAGGGNSPLHFGNGTRLTVT.

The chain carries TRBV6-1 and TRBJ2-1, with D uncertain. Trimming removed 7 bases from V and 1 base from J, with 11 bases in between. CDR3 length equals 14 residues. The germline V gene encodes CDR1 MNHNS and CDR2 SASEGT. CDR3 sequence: CASTSSDSYNEQFF. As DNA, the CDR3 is TGTGCCAGCACTTCGAGTGATTCCTACAATGAGCAGTTCTTC.